The following is a T cell receptor (beta chain) sequence with its context. The sample is drawn from a study of blood T cell repertoires in COVID-19. Study background: COVID-19 samples, acute and convalescent, were from the United States, Italy and Spain.

Cohort allocation depended upon clinical history that participants reported. Study processing details: The authors estimated nucleated cell counts from reference gene primer amplification. Clones were sequenced by immunoSEQ multiplex PCR, and TCRdb holds only the in-frame ones, with some missing. V and J calls and clone size are copied from that table; D and trimming were computed from the DNA. The table has 320,000 or so clones, 85% seen once. After removal of 4 bases from V and 4 bases from J, the junction contained 6 bases not matched to a gene. The CDR3 runs to 14 residues. Germline V gene sequence: CDR1 GTSNPN, CDR2 SVGIG (reference sequence).

The sample consisted of PBMCs or T cells enriched from blood (not recorded which). The sequence came from a woman under 40 who had been exposed to COVID-19. The gene calls are TRBV30 and TRBJ1-5, with 8 bases aligning to TRBD1. The DNA for the CDR3 is TGTGCCTGGACCCGGACAGGGTTTAATCAGCCCCAGCATTTT. Translating gives CAWTRTGFNQPQHF.